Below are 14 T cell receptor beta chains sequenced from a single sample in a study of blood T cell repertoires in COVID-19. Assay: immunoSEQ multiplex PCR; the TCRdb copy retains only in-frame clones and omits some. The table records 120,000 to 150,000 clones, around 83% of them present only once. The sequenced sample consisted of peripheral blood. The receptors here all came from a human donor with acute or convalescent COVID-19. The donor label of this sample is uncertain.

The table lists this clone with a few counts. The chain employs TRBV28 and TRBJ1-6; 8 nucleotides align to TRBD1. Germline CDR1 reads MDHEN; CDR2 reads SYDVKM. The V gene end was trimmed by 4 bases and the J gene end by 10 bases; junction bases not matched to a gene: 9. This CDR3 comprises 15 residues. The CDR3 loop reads CASSYRRTGHSPLHF. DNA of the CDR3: TGTGCCAGCAGTTACCGCCGGACAGGGCACTCACCCCTCCACTTT.

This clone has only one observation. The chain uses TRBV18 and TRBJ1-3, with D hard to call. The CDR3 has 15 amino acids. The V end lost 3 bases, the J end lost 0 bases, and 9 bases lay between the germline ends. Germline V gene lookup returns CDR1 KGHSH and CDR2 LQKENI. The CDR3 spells CASSPGANSGNTIYF. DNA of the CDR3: TGTGCCAGCTCACCGGGAGCGAACTCTGGAAACACCATATATTTT.

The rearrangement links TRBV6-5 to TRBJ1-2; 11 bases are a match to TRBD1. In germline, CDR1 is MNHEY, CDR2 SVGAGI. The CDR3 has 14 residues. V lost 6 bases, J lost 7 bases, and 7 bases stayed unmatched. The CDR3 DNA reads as TGTGCCAGCAGCATGGGACAGGGGGACGGTGGCTACACCTTC. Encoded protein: CASSMGQGDGGYTF.

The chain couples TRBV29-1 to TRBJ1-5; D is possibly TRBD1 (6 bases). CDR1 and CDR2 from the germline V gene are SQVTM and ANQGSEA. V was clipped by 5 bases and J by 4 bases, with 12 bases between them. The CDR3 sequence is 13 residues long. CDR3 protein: CSVRTDNNQPQHF. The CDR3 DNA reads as TGCAGCGTTCGGACAGACAATAATCAGCCCCAGCATTTT.

This chain's CDR3 is CASSVGGQGGYGYTF. The CDR3 DNA reads TGTGCCAGCAGCGTAGGAGGACAGGGGGGCTATGGCTACACCTTC. This chain links TRBV9 with TRBJ1-2; 10 bases are shared with TRBD1. The CDR3 runs 15 residues. V lost 0 bases, J lost 4 bases, and 3 bases stayed unmatched. CDR1 is SGDLS, CDR2 YYNGEE, per germline.

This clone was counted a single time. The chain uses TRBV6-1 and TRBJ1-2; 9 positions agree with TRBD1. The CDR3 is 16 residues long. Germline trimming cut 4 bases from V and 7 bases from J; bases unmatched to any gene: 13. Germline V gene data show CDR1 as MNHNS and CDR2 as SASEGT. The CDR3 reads CASSVEWDRALGGYTF. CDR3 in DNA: TGTGCCAGCAGTGTGGAATGGGACAGGGCTTTGGGTGGCTACACCTTC.

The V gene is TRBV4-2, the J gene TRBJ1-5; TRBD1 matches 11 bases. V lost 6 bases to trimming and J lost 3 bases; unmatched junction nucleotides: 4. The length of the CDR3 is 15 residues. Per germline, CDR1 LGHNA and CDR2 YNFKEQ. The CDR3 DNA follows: TGTGCCAGCAGGCGGGACAGGGGGACCAATCAGCCCCAGCATTTT. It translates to CASRRDRGTNQPQHF.

In DNA form, the CDR3 reads TGTGCCAGCAGCAAAGTAAGGTCGAGACAGTCGGTCGGGGGGCGCGGCTACACCTTC. Translation gives CASSKVRSRQSVGGRGYTF. This chain links TRBV21-1 with TRBJ1-2. TRBV21-1 is a listed pseudogene. The CDR3 extends over 19 amino acids.

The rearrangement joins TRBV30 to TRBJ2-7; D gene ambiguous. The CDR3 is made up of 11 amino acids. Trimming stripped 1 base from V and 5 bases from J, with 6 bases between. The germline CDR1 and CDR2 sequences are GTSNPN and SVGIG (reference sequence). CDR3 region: CAWSGLHEQYF. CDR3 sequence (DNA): TGTGCCTGGAGTGGTCTCCACGAGCAGTACTTC. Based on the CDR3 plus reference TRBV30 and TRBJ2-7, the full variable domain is SQTIHQWPATLVQPVGSPLSLECTVEGTSNPNLYWYRQAAGRGLQLLFYSVGIGQISSEVPQNLSASRPQDRQFILSSKKLLLSDSGFYLCAWSGLHEQYFGPGTRLTVT.

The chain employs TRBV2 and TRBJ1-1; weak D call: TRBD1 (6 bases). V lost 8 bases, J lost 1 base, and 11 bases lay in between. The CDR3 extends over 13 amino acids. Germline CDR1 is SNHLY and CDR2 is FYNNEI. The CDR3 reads CASGGQPNTEAFF. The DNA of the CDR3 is TGTGCCAGCGGCGGACAGCCGAACACTGAAGCTTTCTTT.

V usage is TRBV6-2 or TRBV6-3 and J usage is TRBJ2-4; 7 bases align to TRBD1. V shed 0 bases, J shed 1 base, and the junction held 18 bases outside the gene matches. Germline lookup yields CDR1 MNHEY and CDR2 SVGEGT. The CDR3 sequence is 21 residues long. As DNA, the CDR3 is TGTGCCAGCAGTTACTCGATAGGGGGCAGGGAGTTTGTTGAGGCCAAAAACATTCAGTACTTC. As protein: CASSYSIGGREFVEAKNIQYF.

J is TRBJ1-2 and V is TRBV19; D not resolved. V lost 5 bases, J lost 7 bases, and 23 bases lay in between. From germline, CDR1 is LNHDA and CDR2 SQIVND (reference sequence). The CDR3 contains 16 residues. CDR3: CASSLSNWAPGGGYTF. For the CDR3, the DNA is TGTGCCAGTAGTCTTTCTAACTGGGCTCCAGGTGGTGGCTACACCTTC.

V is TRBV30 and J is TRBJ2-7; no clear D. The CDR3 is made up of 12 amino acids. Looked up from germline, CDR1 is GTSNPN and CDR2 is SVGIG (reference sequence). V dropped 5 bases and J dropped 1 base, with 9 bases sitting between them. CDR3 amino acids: CAWSLPSYEQYF. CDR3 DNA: TGTGCCTGGTCCCTACCTTCCTACGAGCAGTACTTC.

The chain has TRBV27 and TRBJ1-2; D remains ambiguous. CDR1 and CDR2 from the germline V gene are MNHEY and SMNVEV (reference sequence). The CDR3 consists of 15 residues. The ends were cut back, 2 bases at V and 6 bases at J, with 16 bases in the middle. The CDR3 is CASSLTRESYNGYTF. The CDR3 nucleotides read TGTGCCAGCAGTTTAACCCGTGAGTCCTATAATGGCTACACCTTC.